These T cell receptor beta chains were read from a single sample in a study of beta chain features in type 1 diabetes. Using immunoSEQ multiplex PCR, the repertoire was profiled, and TCRdb retains in-frame clones only, with some absent. Among 500,000 to 850,000 clones listed, roughly an eighth were seen once. Sequencing used naive CD4+ T cells from blood. Receptors were obtained from a young man with type 1 diabetes. The CDR3 runs from the conserved cysteine through the conserved F or W. Each record gives: D gene, clone size, V gene, J gene, CDR3 DNA, CDR3 protein. The D gene is left open where the match is weak. Clone size is stated in some rows and not others, as once, few, many or a class when expanded.

>NA|NA|TRBV29-1|TRBJ1-1
TGCAGCGTGGATGGGGCCCTCCGGGCTTTCTTT
CSVDGALRAFF
>TRBD1|few|TRBV27|TRBJ2-1
TGTGCCAGCAGTGCCTGGACAGGGGATGAGCAGTTCTTC
CASSAWTGDEQFF
>TRBD1|NA|TRBV5-1|TRBJ2-7
TGCGCCAGCAGCTTGGCGGCAGGGGGAAACTACGAGCAGTACTTC
CASSLAAGGNYEQYF
>NA|few|TRBV19|TRBJ1-5
TGTGCCAGTAATCCAGATTACAATCAGCCCCAGCATTTT
CASNPDYNQPQHF
>TRBD2|few|TRBV30|TRBJ2-7
TGTGCCTTCACCGGGACTAGCGGGAGGGCTATCATTGAGCAGTACTTC
CAFTGTSGRAIIEQYF
>NA|NA|TRBV7-8|TRBJ2-7
TGTGCCAGCAGCTCGACCGTAACCTACGAGCAGTACTTC
CASSSTVTYEQYF
>TRBD1|few|TRBV5-4|TRBJ2-7
TGTGCCAGCAGCTGGCCGGGACAGGGCATCTACGAGCAGTACTTC
CASSWPGQGIYEQYF
>NA|few|TRBV6-6|TRBJ1-4
TGTGCCAGCAGTGGGCCCGGCTGGAGGGAACTGTTTTTT
CASSGPGWRELFF
>NA|NA|TRBV30|TRBJ1-2
TGTGCCTGGAGTGTACAGTGGGGGGTTTCGAACTATGGCTACACCTTC
CAWSVQWGVSNYGYTF
>NA|few|TRBV19|TRBJ2-7
TGTGCCAGTAGTGTACCGGGACATGAGGAGCAGTACTTC
CASSVPGHEEQYF
>TRBD1|few|TRBV5-1|TRBJ1-4
TGCGCCAGCAGCGACGGGACAGGAGGAGAAAAACTGTTTTTT
CASSDGTGGEKLFF
>NA|few|TRBV30|TRBJ1-5
TGTGCCTGGAGTGAGGGGGATTCCAATCAGCCCCAGCATTTT
CAWSEGDSNQPQHF
>TRBD1|NA|TRBV2|TRBJ1-1
TGTGCCAGCCCCGGACAGGTCGAAGCTTTCTTT
CASPGQVEAFF
>TRBD2|NA|TRBV5-1|TRBJ2-5
TGCGCCAGCAGCACCTTAGCGGGGGGAAAGAGGGACCAGTACTTC
CASSTLAGGKRDQYF
>NA|NA|TRBV6-5|TRBJ1-1
TGTGCCAGCAGAAAGACAGACAGGAACACTGAAGCTTTCTTT
CASRKTDRNTEAFF
>NA|NA|TRBV6-5|TRBJ2-1
TGTGCCAGCCGCGGCAATGAGCAGTTCTTC
CASRGNEQFF
>NA|few|TRBV9|TRBJ2-3
TGTGCCAGCAGCGTAGGTTCAGATACGCAGTATTTT
CASSVGSDTQYF
>TRBD2|NA|TRBV5-1|TRBJ2-5
TGCGCCAGCAGCTTGGTCGCGACTAGCGGGACAAAGACCCAGTACTTC
CASSLVATSGTKTQYF
>NA|NA|TRBV5-4|TRBJ2-2
TGTGCCAGCAGCTTGGGGGGAGCCGCGAACACCGGGGAGCTGTTTTTT
CASSLGGAANTGELFF
>NA|NA|TRBV7-7|TRBJ2-5
TGTGCTAGCAGCTCGGGAAGCCAGGAGACCCAGTACTTC
CASSSGSQETQYF
>NA|NA|TRBV7-2|TRBJ2-3
TGTGCCAGCAGTAGGATACAGGGTGGCCCAGATACGCAGTATTTT
CASSRIQGGPDTQYF
>NA|NA|TRBV5-4|TRBJ2-5
TGTGCCAGCAGCTTCGGAGGGGTGTCCCGTTCTGAGACCCAGTACTTC
CASSFGGVSRSETQYF
>TRBD2|once|TRBV7-3|TRBJ2-1
TGTGCCAGCAGCTTATTGATCCCCAGGACTAGCGGGACGAATGAGCAGTTCTTC
CASSLLIPRTSGTNEQFF
>NA|NA|TRBV28|TRBJ1-2
TGTGCCAGCAGTTTATCGTCAGGGTATCGTGGCTACACCTTC
CASSLSSGYRGYTF
>TRBD1|few|TRBV15|TRBJ2-4
TGTGCCACCAGCTTCCGGACAGGGTCTGTCAACATTCAGTACTTC
CATSFRTGSVNIQYF
>TRBD1|few|TRBV9|TRBJ2-6
TGTGCCAGCACCGTCGGACACCCGGGACAGGGCTCTGGGGCCAACGTCCTGACTTTC
CASTVGHPGQGSGANVLTF
>TRBD2|few|TRBV6-5|TRBJ2-7
TGTGCCAGCAGTAAAAGCGGGACCTCCGATGAGCAGTACTTC
CASSKSGTSDEQYF
>NA|NA|TRBV4-1|TRBJ2-5
TGCGCCAGCAGCCAAGATAGCGTGCGTAGGGAGACCCAGTACTTC
CASSQDSVRRETQYF
>TRBD1|NA|TRBV29-1|TRBJ2-5
TGCAGCGTCCGGGACAGGGGGGAGACCCAGTACTTC
CSVRDRGETQYF
>NA|few|TRBV7-3|TRBJ2-2
TGTGCCAGCAGCTCCTGGGAGGCCGGGGAGCTGTTTTTT
CASSSWEAGELFF
>NA|NA|TRBV5-4|TRBJ2-2
TGTGCCGCCGAGTTTTCCCCGAACACCGGGGAGCTGTTTTTT
CAAEFSPNTGELFF
>TRBD1|NA|TRBV10-2|TRBJ2-7
TGCGCCAGCGACCGGGACAGGGGATCCGACGAGCAGTACTTC
CASDRDRGSDEQYF
>NA|NA|TRBV4-2|TRBJ2-2
TGTGCCAGCAGCCAAGAGGCCTATGGAGCCGGGGAGCTGTTTTTT
CASSQEAYGAGELFF
>TRBD1|NA|TRBV7-2|TRBJ1-5
TGTGCCAGCAGCGGCCGGACAGGGAGCAATCAGCCCCAGCATTTT
CASSGRTGSNQPQHF
>NA|NA|TRBV30|TRBJ1-6
TGTGCCTGGAGTGTACCGGGAGGGGTAGTCCACTTT
CAWSVPGGVVHF
>NA|few|TRBV10-3|TRBJ2-7
TGTGCCATCAGTGTTTCAGGGGCATCCTACGAGCAGTACTTC
CAISVSGASYEQYF
>TRBD1|few|TRBV27|TRBJ2-5
TGTGCCAGCAGTTCGCGGACAGGGTGGCAAGAGACCCAGTACTTC
CASSSRTGWQETQYF
>NA|NA|TRBV30|TRBJ1-5
TGTGCCTGGAGTGGGGCGTTCCAGCCCCAGCATTTT
CAWSGAFQPQHF
>NA|few|TRBV5-1|TRBJ2-1
TGCGCCAGCAGCTTGGAATACAATGAGCAGTTCTTC
CASSLEYNEQFF
>NA|NA|TRBV1|TRBJ2-7
TGCACCAGCAGCCAAGAATGTAGGGACTCAACCTACGAGCAGTACTTC
CTSSQECRDSTYEQYF
>NA|NA|TRBV25-1|TRBJ1-6
TGTGCCCAAAATTCACCCCTCCACTTT
CAQNSPLHF
>NA|few|TRBV30|TRBJ2-1
TGTGCCTGGTCTTTCAGGAGGGGGAATACTGAGCAGTTCTTC
CAWSFRRGNTEQFF
>NA|NA|TRBV29-1|TRBJ2-7
TGCAGCGTTGATCGGGGTGGATACGAGCAGTACTTC
CSVDRGGYEQYF
>NA|few|TRBV2|TRBJ2-1
TGTGCCAGCAGGATGACCATCAATGAGCAGTTCTTC
CASRMTINEQFF
>NA|NA|TRBV2|TRBJ1-1
TGTGCCACCACCTCGACAGGCACTGAAGCTTTCTTT
CATTSTGTEAFF
>TRBD2|few|TRBV7-2|TRBJ2-3
TGTGCCAGCAGCTTACGAGGACTAGGTGCAGATACGCAGTATTTT
CASSLRGLGADTQYF
>TRBD1|few|TRBV28|TRBJ1-1
TGTGCCACCAGGATGGGACAGGGATGGTTGATGAACACTGAAGCTTTCTTT
CATRMGQGWLMNTEAFF
>NA|few|TRBV6-6|TRBJ1-5
TGTGCCAGCAGTTACCCGGTGGTCAATCAGCCCCAGCATTTT
CASSYPVVNQPQHF
>NA|NA|TRBV18|TRBJ2-2
TGTGCCACCGGCGTGCCGGGGGCCACCGGGGAGCTGTTTTTT
CATGVPGATGELFF
>NA|NA|TRBV30|TRBJ2-1
TGTGCCTGGACCGGGACAAGTAACAATGAGCAGTTCTTC
CAWTGTSNNEQFF
>NA|NA|TRBV30|TRBJ2-5
TGTGCCTGGAGTGTACTTTTTGAGACCCAGTACTTC
CAWSVLFETQYF
>TRBD1|few|TRBV28|TRBJ2-7
TGTGCCAGCGATAAGGGGACAGCCTACGAGCAGTACTTC
CASDKGTAYEQYF
>TRBD1|NA|TRBV7-9|TRBJ1-4
TGTGCCAGCAGCTCGGACAGGGGTAATGAAAAACTGTTTTTT
CASSSDRGNEKLFF
>NA|NA|TRBV11-2|TRBJ1-4
TGTGCCAGCAGCTCCAACAGGGTATCTAATGAAAAACTGTTTTTT
CASSSNRVSNEKLFF
>TRBD1|few|TRBV19|TRBJ1-1
TGTGCCAGTAGTATTGGAGGGACAGACACTGAAGCTTTCTTT
CASSIGGTDTEAFF
>TRBD2|NA|TRBV7-2|TRBJ2-3
TGTGCCAGCAGCTTAGGGGGACTAGCGGGAACAGATACGCAGTATTTT
CASSLGGLAGTDTQYF